This TCR beta chain stems from a study of blood T cell repertoires in COVID-19. Study as a whole: Material from acute and convalescent COVID-19 was sourced from the United States, Italy and Spain. PBMCs, B-cell-depleted T cells, or T cells provided the cDNA or gDNA that made up the material.

As concerns this clone: An end of the junction does not agree with germline; a read error may underlie this.

CDR1 is SQVTM, CDR2 ANQGSEA, per germline. This CDR3 contains 14 residues. Study processing details: Amplified reference gene primers provided the basis for estimating nucleated cell counts. The repertoire was sequenced with immunoSEQ multiplex PCR; TCRdb's copy has only in-frame clones and lacks some. V and J calls and clone size are those listed in that table; D and trimming were worked out from the DNA. Of roughly 350,000 clones listed, around 90% are singletons. The source material was peripheral blood. The rearrangement uses TRBV29-1 and TRBJ2-1; 8 nucleotides line up with TRBD2. The clonotype was recovered from a woman aged 18-30 years who had recovered from COVID-19. In nucleotides, the CDR3 is TGCAGCGCCTCGCGGTCTAGCGGGCCCGGGGAGCGGTTCTTC. Translated: CSASRSSGPGERFF.